Below, one T cell receptor (beta chain) is given with its context. These data come from a study of OX40 agonist ivuxolimab in advanced cancers. Germline V lookup: CDR1 SGHRS, CDR2 YFSETQ. This CDR3 has 15 residues. Trimming removed 3 bases from V and 7 bases from J, with 16 bases in between. Some clones are missing from TCRdb's copy, which holds only in-frame ones; the method was immunoSEQ multiplex PCR. The sample consists of around 80,000 clones, 85% of them appearing once. The chain uses TRBV5-1 and TRBJ1-4; D is possibly TRBD1 (5 bases). Sequencing was performed on CD4+ or CD8+ T cells sorted from blood, taken in a trial of the OX40 agonist ivuxolimab. The sequence was obtained from an adult with an advanced solid tumor such as melanoma, head and neck, liver or kidney cancer. The CDR3 reads CASSYRGFDGEKLFF. The CDR3 DNA sequence: TGCGCCAGCAGCTACCGGGGCTTTGACGGTGAAAAACTGTTTTTT.